The clone carrying this T cell receptor (beta chain) was picked up many times. Its antigen is unidentified. The CDR3 is made up of 13 amino acids. The V gene's germline CDR1 is KGHDR and CDR2 SFDVKD. V lost 5 bases, J lost 2 bases, and 2 bases stayed unmatched. Scientists made TCR beta libraries using quantitative 5'-RACE with molecular barcodes. TCRdb ran MiXCR on the 5' RACE reads and lists one entry per CDR3 protein. This table has approximately 500,000 distinct CDR3 sequences, about 13% appearing once. The sample originates from a study of CD8 T cells in ankylosing spondylitis. General observations from the study: A TCR beta motif of roughly 8 highly homologous variants appeared characteristic of ankylosing spondylitis blood. Matched synovial fluid from ankylosing spondylitis patients was reported to be enriched for disease-linked clones. Some motif variants were previously reported in reactive arthritis synovial fluid and blood. Clones linked with disease were CD8+ and fairly uncommon in the peripheral blood.

The V call is TRBV24-1, the J call TRBJ2-7, with 7 bases that match TRBD1. The clonotype comes from a male donor with ankylosing spondylitis. Sequenced: blood, either unsorted or a sorted T cell fraction (not recorded which). This chain's CDR3 is CATSGDSPYEQYF. The CDR3 DNA reads TGTGCCACCAGTGGGGACAGTCCCTACGAGCAGTACTTC.